What follows are 8 T cell receptor beta chains derived from one specimen sequenced in a study of control samples from healthy donors and cancer patients. Sequencing used immunoSEQ multiplex PCR; TCRdb keeps in-frame clones, though not all of them. Among around 22,000 clones listed, 75% to 90% were seen once. The sequencing sample was made of PBMCs. These receptors came from a man aged 60-69 years with head and neck cancer.

This chain uses TRBV30 with TRBJ2-1; D is undetermined. V was cut by 0 bases and J by 13 bases, with 10 bases left in between. Germline V gene sequence: CDR1 GTSNPN, CDR2 SVGIG (reference sequence). The CDR3 loop spans 11 amino acids. CDR3 DNA sequence: TGTGCCTGGAGTGTAGGGAAAGTCCAGTTCTTC. Translation: CAWSVGKVQFF. Full variable domain (remainder filled in from reference TRBV30 and TRBJ2-1): SQTIHQWPATLVQPVGSPLSLECTVEGTSNPNLYWYRQAAGRGLQLLFYSVGIGQISSEVPQNLSASRPQDRQFILSSKKLLLSDSGFYLCAWSVGKVQFFGPGTRLTVL.

Only one count was recorded for this clone. The gene calls are TRBV6-5 and TRBJ1-1; 10 bases map to TRBD1. V lost 6 bases, J lost 1 base, and 5 bases stayed unmatched. CDR3 size: 15 residues. Germline V gives CDR1 MNHEY, CDR2 SVGAGI. The CDR3 DNA is TGTGCCAGCAGCAGGGACAGGGGAGAGAACACTGAAGCTTTCTTT. Encoded protein: CASSRDRGENTEAFF.

This clone was counted between two and nine times. This chain joins TRBV7-3 and TRBJ2-1, with D perhaps assigned TRBD1 or TRBD2 (5 bases each). The V gene lost 2 bases and the J gene lost 7 bases, with 9 bases spanning the gap. The CDR3 covers 13 residues. Looked up from germline, CDR1 is SGHTA and CDR2 is FQGTGA. The CDR3 nucleotides are TGTGCCAGCAGCTTAGGGGACCGGAATGAGCAGTTCTTC. Its protein product is CASSLGDRNEQFF.

The chain links TRBV12-3 or TRBV12-4 to TRBJ1-1; D perhaps matches TRBD1 (6 bases). V dropped 2 bases and J dropped 7 bases, with 11 bases sitting between them. This CDR3 region has 13 residues. The chain's CDR3 is CASSLQQGSEAFF. Written as DNA, the CDR3 is TGTGCCAGCAGTTTACAACAGGGTAGTGAAGCTTTCTTT.

This chain connects TRBV7-3 to TRBJ2-2; 7 nucleotides match TRBD1. This CDR3 region has 13 residues. From germline, CDR1 is SGHTA and CDR2 FQGTGA. With V trimmed by 8 bases and J by 2 bases, 2 bases remained unmatched. The CDR3 here is CASGTDNTGELFF. In DNA, the CDR3 is TGTGCCAGCGGGACAGACAACACCGGGGAGCTGTTTTTT. The full variable domain, in which reference TRBV7-3 and TRBJ2-2 provide the parts outside the CDR3, is GAGVSQTPSNKVTEKGKYVELRCDPISGHTALYWYRQSLGQGPEFLIYFQGTGAADDSGLPNDRFFAVRPEGSVSTLKIQRTERGDSAVYLCASGTDNTGELFFGEGSRLTVL.

This clone appeared a few times. The CDR3 reads CASSRKTGLGGYTF. The CDR3 DNA reads TGTGCCAGCAGCAGAAAGACAGGGTTGGGGGGCTACACCTTC. The chain has TRBV5-4 and TRBJ1-2, with 7 bases lining up with TRBD1. The germline V gene encodes CDR1 SGHNT and CDR2 YYREEE (reference sequence). With V trimmed by 4 bases and J by 8 bases, 11 bases remained unmatched. This CDR3 comprises 14 residues.

The rearrangement uses TRBV5-1 and TRBJ2-1; 7 nucleotides agree with TRBD1. Germline-derived CDR1 and CDR2 are SGHRS and YFSETQ. Germline trimming cut 4 bases from V and 0 bases from J; bases unmatched to any gene: 7. CDR3 size: 16 residues. CDR3 sequence (DNA): TGCGCCAGCAGCCAACAGGGGAGCGGCTCCTACAATGAGCAGTTCTTC. Translated, it gives CASSQQGSGSYNEQFF.

A single count supports this clone. This rearrangement joins TRBV29-1 to TRBJ1-1, with D unclear. This CDR3 has 13 residues. The germline CDR1 and CDR2 sequences are SQVTM and ANQGSEA. With 7 bases removed from V and 0 bases from J, the gap between germline ends came to 12 bases. In nucleotides, the CDR3 is TGCAGCGCCCGCAGGACGGTGAACACTGAAGCTTTCTTT. Translation gives CSARRTVNTEAFF. The whole variable domain, filled in from reference TRBV29-1 and TRBJ1-1, reads SAVISQKPSRDICQRGTSLTIQCQVDSQVTMMFWYRQQPGQSLTLIATANQGSEATYESGFVIDKFPISRPNLTFSTLTVSNMSPEDSSIYLCSARRTVNTEAFFGQGTRLTVV.